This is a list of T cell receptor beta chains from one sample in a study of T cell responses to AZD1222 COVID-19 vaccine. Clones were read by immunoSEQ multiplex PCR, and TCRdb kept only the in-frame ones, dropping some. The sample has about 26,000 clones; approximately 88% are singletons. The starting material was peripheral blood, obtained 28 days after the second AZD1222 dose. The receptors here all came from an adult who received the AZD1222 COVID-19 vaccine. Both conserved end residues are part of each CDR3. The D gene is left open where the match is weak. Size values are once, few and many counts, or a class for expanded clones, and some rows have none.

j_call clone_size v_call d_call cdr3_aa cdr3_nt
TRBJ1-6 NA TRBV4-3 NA CASSQDQQERNSPLHF TGCGCCAGCAGCCAAGACCAACAGGAAAGGAATTCACCCCTCCACTTT
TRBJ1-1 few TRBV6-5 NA CASSYTGPNTEAFF TGTGCCAGCAGTTACACAGGCCCGAACACTGAAGCTTTCTTT
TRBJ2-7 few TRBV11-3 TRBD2 CASSLDHGGEQYF TGTGCCAGCAGCTTAGATCACGGGGGGGAGCAGTACTTC
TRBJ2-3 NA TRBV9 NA CASSVRQVGTDTQYF TGTGCCAGCAGCGTTCGACAGGTAGGGACAGATACGCAGTATTTT
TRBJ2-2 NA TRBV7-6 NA CASSLAPTNTGELFF TGTGCCAGCAGCTTGGCCCCGACTAACACCGGGGAGCTGTTTTTT
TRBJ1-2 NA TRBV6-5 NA CATSPRTGYTF TGTGCCACCTCTCCCAGAACTGGCTACACCTTC
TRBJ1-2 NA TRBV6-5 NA CASTPFSMGYGYTF TGTGCCAGCACCCCTTTCAGCATGGGGTATGGCTACACCTTC
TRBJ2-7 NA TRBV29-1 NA CSVAAGYGSYEQYF TGCAGCGTTGCGGCCGGCTATGGCTCCTACGAGCAGTACTTC
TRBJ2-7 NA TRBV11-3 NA CASSSGTQNGSSYEQYF TGTGCCAGCAGCTCCGGGACACAGAACGGCAGCTCCTACGAGCAGTACTTC
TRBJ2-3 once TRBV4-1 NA CASSQDLGDTQYF TGCGCCAGCAGCCAAGATCTAGGGGATACGCAGTATTTT
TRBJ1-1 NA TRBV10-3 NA CAISEWEGTEAFF TGTGCCATCAGTGAGTGGGAGGGGACTGAAGCTTTCTTT
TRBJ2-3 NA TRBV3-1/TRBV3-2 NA CASSRRGPDTQYF TGTGCCAGCAGCCGACGTGGGCCCGATACGCAGTATTTT
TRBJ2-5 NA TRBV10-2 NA CASSLALTETQYF TGCGCCAGCAGTCTAGCTCTAACAGAGACCCAGTACTTC
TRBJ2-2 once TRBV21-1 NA CASSKAASGDNTGELFF TGTGCCAGCAGCAAAGCGGCCAGCGGGGATAACACCGGGGAGCTGTTTTTT
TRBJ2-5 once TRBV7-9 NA CASSFQKGGAETQYF TGTGCCAGCAGCTTTCAAAAGGGGGGGGCCGAGACCCAGTACTTC
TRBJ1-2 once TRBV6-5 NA CASSTKDGYTF TGTGCCAGCTCAACGAAGGATGGCTACACCTTC
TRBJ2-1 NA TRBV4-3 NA CASSQDWADHHGEQFF TGCGCCAGCAGCCAAGATTGGGCGGACCATCACGGAGAGCAGTTCTTC
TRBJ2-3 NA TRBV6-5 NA CASRTDRRSTDTQYF TGTGCCAGCAGGACGGACAGACGAAGCACAGATACGCAGTATTTT
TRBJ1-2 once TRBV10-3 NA CAISEAGVGGYTF TGTGCCATCAGTGAGGCAGGGGTCGGCGGCTACACCTTC
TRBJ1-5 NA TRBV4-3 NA CASSQDLIGNQPQHF TGCGCCAGCAGCCAAGATCTGATCGGCAATCAGCCCCAGCATTTT
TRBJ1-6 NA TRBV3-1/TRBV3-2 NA CASSQEGLASPLHF TGTGCCAGCAGCCAAGAAGGTCTGGCGTCACCCCTCCACTTT
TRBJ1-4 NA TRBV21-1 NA CASYIREKLFF TGTGCCAGCTATATCCGTGAAAAACTGTTTTTT
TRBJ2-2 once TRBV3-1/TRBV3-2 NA CASSHLQVGELFF TGTGCCAGCAGCCACTTGCAGGTCGGGGAGCTGTTTTTT
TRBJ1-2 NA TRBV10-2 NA CASSEYRDGGYTF TGCGCCAGCAGTGAGTACAGGGATGGCGGCTACACCTTC
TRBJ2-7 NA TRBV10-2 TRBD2 CASRSGGTYEQYF TGCGCCAGCAGGAGCGGGGGGACCTACGAGCAGTACTTC
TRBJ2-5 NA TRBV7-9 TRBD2 CASSFSVAGGQETQYF TGTGCCAGCAGCTTCTCGGTGGCGGGGGGCCAAGAGACCCAGTACTTC